These 21 T cell receptor beta chains originate from one sample sequenced in a study of T cells in Graves' hyperthyroidism and ophthalmopathy. Using RNA transcripts as the source, TCR beta CDR3 regions were amplified. HTBI primers drove first-round RT-PCR of the TCR CDR3. TCRdb analysed the multiplex PCR reads with MiXCR anew, one entry per CDR3 protein. The sample has around 380,000 distinct CDR3 sequences; roughly 13% are singletons. The sequenced material came from blood. The receptor source for this set is a young man with Graves' hyperthyroidism that later progressed to Graves' ophthalmopathy.

In this sample, this clonotype turned up a few times. The J gene is TRBJ2-3, the V gene TRBV6-2 or TRBV6-3; 9 bases agree with TRBD1. This CDR3 is built from 15 residues. Unmatched junction bases numbered 4, after V lost 5 bases and J lost 1 base. Per the germline V gene, CDR1 is MNHEY and CDR2 is SVGEGT. The CDR3, as DNA: TGTGCCAGCAGTCTCCGGGACAGGGGCACAGATACGCAGTATTTT. It is translated as CASSLRDRGTDTQYF.

This clonotype was counted a few times. This CDR3 is CASSLGRFQIRDQPQHF. CDR3 nucleotides: TGTGCCAGCAGTTTGGGCAGGTTCCAGATTCGGGACCAGCCCCAGCATTTT. The V gene is TRBV12-3 or TRBV12-4, the J gene TRBJ1-5; D perhaps matches TRBD1 (5 bases). Trimming cost V 3 bases and J 7 bases, with 22 bases left between them. This CDR3 contains 17 residues.

This chain connects TRBV2 to TRBJ1-4, with D perhaps matching TRBD1 (5 bases). This CDR3 comprises 13 residues. V lost 8 bases to trimming and J lost 6 bases, with 13 bases between them. CDR1 and CDR2 (germline): SNHLY, FYNNEI. The chain's CDR3 is CASRPGEDEKLFF. The CDR3 DNA follows: TGTGCCAGCCGTCCGGGGGAGGATGAAAAACTGTTTTTT.

This clonotype was counted at least ten times. The chain couples TRBV28 to TRBJ2-3; 8 bases map to TRBD2. Trimming at V came to 8 bases and at J to 0 bases, leaving 7 bases not matched to a gene. The germline V gene encodes CDR1 MDHEN and CDR2 SYDVKM. There are 15 residues in the CDR3. CDR3 amino acids: CASVTSGFSTDTQYF. CDR3 in DNA: TGTGCCAGCGTAACTAGCGGATTTAGCACAGATACGCAGTATTTT.

This rearrangement joins TRBV11-2 to TRBJ1-4, with D possibly being TRBD1 (6 bases). The CDR3 spans 15 residues. Germline loops: CDR1 SGHAT, CDR2 FQNNGV. V was trimmed by 3 bases and J by 6 bases, leaving 14 bases between them. Here the CDR3 DNA reads TGTGCCAGCAGCTTCCTTTTGGGGGCGGATGAAAAACTGTTTTTT. Its translation: CASSFLLGADEKLFF.

The J gene is TRBJ2-3, the V gene TRBV3-1, with 7 bases lining up with TRBD2. Germline CDR1 and CDR2: LGHDT and YNNKEL (reference sequence). J gave up 0 bases and V 1 base, and 1 base lay outside the gene matches. The CDR3 spans 15 residues. The CDR3 DNA reads TGTGCCAGCAGCCAAGGCGGGGGAAGCACAGATACGCAGTATTTT. It translates to CASSQGGGSTDTQYF.

In this sample, this clonotype turned up many times. This rearrangement joins TRBV28 to TRBJ2-1, with 8 bases identical to TRBD2. Germline loops: CDR1 MDHEN, CDR2 SYDVKM. The CDR3 sequence is 15 residues long. After removal of 7 bases from V and 0 bases from J, the junction contained 5 bases not matched to a gene. In DNA, the CDR3 is TGTGCCAGCACCCGAAGCGGGGGCTCCTACAATGAGCAGTTCTTC. It codes for CASTRSGGSYNEQFF.

This clonotype was observed at least ten times. CDR3 sequence (DNA): TGTGCCAGCAGTAATTCTCCCGGAGGCCATGGCTACACCTTC. It specifies CASSNSPGGHGYTF. This sequence joins TRBV12-3 or TRBV12-4 and TRBJ1-2; D not resolved. This CDR3 comprises 14 residues. Trimming took 5 bases from V and 6 from J, leaving 16 bases between them.

This clonotype was counted at least ten times. V and J are TRBV6-2 or TRBV6-3 and TRBJ1-5; the D gene is possibly TRBD1 (5 bases). The CDR3 is 13 amino acids. Germline V gene data show CDR1 as MNHEY and CDR2 as SVGEGT. V was shortened by 5 bases and J by 5 bases, with 10 bases between the two germline ends. CDR3 in amino acids: CASSTYRYQPQHF. DNA for the CDR3: TGTGCCAGCAGTACCTACAGGTATCAGCCCCAGCATTTT.

This clonotype was recorded many times. The V gene is TRBV24-1, the J gene TRBJ1-1, with 7 positions matching TRBD1. CDR3 length equals 14 residues. The V and J ends lost 7 bases and 0 bases, in that order; junction bases with no gene match: 4. Germline loops: CDR1 KGHDR, CDR2 SFDVKD. As DNA, the CDR3 is TGTGCCACCAGGAGGGACAGCATGAACACTGAAGCTTTCTTT. This encodes CATRRDSMNTEAFF.

CDR3 sequence reads: CSARGGTVYEQYF. Here the CDR3 DNA reads TGCAGTGCTAGGGGGGGGACGGTCTACGAGCAGTACTTC. J is TRBJ2-7 and V is TRBV20-1, with 7 positions matching TRBD2. The ends lost 3 bases at V and 3 bases at J; junction bases unmatched: 5. The CDR3 runs to 13 residues. Germline CDR1 DFQATT, CDR2 SNEGSKA (reference sequence).

This clonotype was counted ten times or more. The genes are TRBV28 and TRBJ1-6; TRBD1 agrees at 7 bases. The CDR3 runs to 14 residues. The V gene's germline CDR1 is MDHEN and CDR2 SYDVKM. The trim removed 4 bases at V and 7 bases at J, leaving 4 bases unmatched. CDR3 sequence: CASSSDRANSPLHF. CDR3 DNA sequence: TGTGCCAGCAGTTCAGACAGGGCAAATTCACCCCTCCACTTT.

This clonotype was counted a few times. V is TRBV4-1 and J is TRBJ2-7; D gene uncertain. Germline CDR1 is MGHRA and CDR2 is YSYEKL. There are 14 residues in the CDR3. Trimming pared 3 bases from V and 0 bases from J, leaving 9 bases between. CDR3: CASSHPGSSYEQYF. CDR3 coding DNA: TGCGCCAGCAGCCACCCCGGAAGCTCCTACGAGCAGTACTTC.

The chain uses TRBV20-1 and TRBJ1-5; perhaps TRBD1 as D (5 bases). This CDR3 contains 14 residues. Between the trimmed V and J ends, which lost 3 bases and 0 bases, there was a span of 9 bases. Germline V gene sequence: CDR1 DFQATT, CDR2 SNEGSKA (reference sequence). The CDR3 is CSARWGDSNQPQHF. The DNA of the CDR3 is TGCAGTGCTAGGTGGGGGGATAGCAATCAGCCCCAGCATTTT.

This clonotype has ten or more counts. V is TRBV12-3 or TRBV12-4 and J is TRBJ2-7, with D perhaps matching TRBD1 (5 bases). V was shortened by 5 bases and J by 3 bases, with 14 bases between the two germline ends. This CDR3 spans 14 amino acids. The CDR3 region has the DNA TGTGCCAGCAGTCCCCGACAGCGTAGCTACGAGCAGTACTTC. Protein: CASSPRQRSYEQYF.

This clonotype came up many times. The chain carries TRBV2 and TRBJ1-2; perhaps TRBD1 as D (5 bases). Germline V gene data show CDR1 as SNHLY and CDR2 as FYNNEI. V lost 6 bases, J lost 8 bases, and 13 bases lay in between. CDR3 length equals 12 residues. CDR3 sequence: CASSGTEWGYTF. The CDR3 coding sequence is TGTGCCAGCAGCGGGACCGAATGGGGCTACACCTTC.

This clonotype was seen repeatedly, ten times or more. The rearrangement links TRBV6-5 to TRBJ2-7; 7 nucleotides line up with TRBD1. J gave up 4 bases and V 1 base, and 4 bases lay outside the gene matches. This CDR3 comprises 14 residues. Germline loops: CDR1 MNHEY, CDR2 SVGAGI. This CDR3 reads CASSYFSGGYEQYF. DNA for the CDR3: TGTGCCAGCAGTTACTTCTCAGGGGGATACGAGCAGTACTTC.

This clonotype was recorded many times. The chain combines TRBV15 with TRBJ1-1; D is unresolved. Germline V gives CDR1 LNHNV, CDR2 YYDKDF (reference sequence). Trimming removed 0 bases at V and 1 base at J, with 9 bases between. The CDR3 is 15 residues long. CDR3 loop: CATSRDRFSNTEAFF. The DNA for the CDR3 is TGTGCCACCAGCAGAGATAGGTTTTCGAACACTGAAGCTTTCTTT.

This clonotype was seen at least ten times. The V call is TRBV12-5, the J call TRBJ1-5; 9 positions agree with TRBD1. Germline V gene data show CDR1 as LGHNT and CDR2 as FRNRAP. After removal of 4 bases from V and 6 bases from J, the junction contained 7 bases not matched to a gene. The CDR3 covers 15 residues. The CDR3 sequence is CASGSGQGPVQPQHF. CDR3 DNA: TGTGCTAGTGGTTCGGGACAGGGACCCGTTCAGCCCCAGCATTTT.

This clonotype has just a few counts. The V and J genes are TRBV4-2 and TRBJ2-2; no clear D. Germline V CDR1 and CDR2: LGHNA, YNFKEQ. The length of the CDR3 is 15 residues. Trimming took 2 bases from V and 7 from J, leaving 14 bases between them. The CDR3 reads CASSQTPRTGGELFF. The CDR3, as DNA: TGTGCCAGCAGCCAAACCCCACGAACGGGCGGGGAGCTGTTTTTT.

This clonotype was seen only a few times. J is TRBJ2-7 and V is TRBV5-1; unclear D gene. Germline V gene data show CDR1 as SGHRS and CDR2 as YFSETQ. The V and J ends lost 1 base and 0 bases respectively, with 5 bases between them. The CDR3 totals 13 residues. CDR3 in DNA: TGCGCCAGCAGCTTGTATCTCTCCTACGAGCAGTACTTC. Translated: CASSLYLSYEQYF.